This TCR beta chain was documented in a study of T cell responses to AZD1222 COVID-19 vaccine. General observations from the study: No repertoire was sampled before or during the peak T cell response, only after it. Most donors were white British and more were female, and clonal diversity was possibly underestimated. Once two AZD1222 doses were given, Spike-specific TCR breadth and depth went up. The CD4 TCRs associated with vaccination extended across spike and predominated at 160-218 and 743-854.

Repertoires were generated with immunoSEQ multiplex PCR, while TCRdb's copy carries only in-frame clones and drops some. This table holds approximately 200,000 clones, around 92% found once. The germline V gene has CDR1 MNHEY and CDR2 SVGAGI. The CDR3 is made up of 15 amino acids. V was clipped by 5 bases and J by 5 bases, with 19 bases between them. In the case of this clone: Its antigen is not identified.

This receptor was identified in an adult in good health. Source: peripheral blood, taken on day 0 of AZD1222 vaccination. This chain connects TRBV6-5 to TRBJ2-7; D gene ambiguous. The CDR3 DNA reads as TGTGCCAGCAGTCTACGGACGGGCTCACGGAACGAGCAGTACTTC. It is translated as CASSLRTGSRNEQYF.